The rows below give T cell receptor beta chains drawn from one sample of a study of Graves' ophthalmopathy and Graves' hyperthyroidism. TCRdb passed the multiplex PCR reads through MiXCR, listing each CDR3 protein once. The data show 660,000 or so distinct CDR3 sequences, just over 40% seen once. Sequencing was done on a sample of peripheral blood. The receptors were sampled from an adult man with Graves' ophthalmopathy. Each CDR3 is given without its conserved first and last residue. A row's size may be missing; if present it is once, few, many or a size class.

>TRBV25-1|many
ASPYRQSDEQY
>TRBV5-1|few
ASSNMTGYEQY
>TRBV25-1|few
ASSETASDTQY
>TRBV20-1|-
SAVPTGWGTGELF
>TRBV7-2|many
ASRVSNYGYT
>TRBV10-3|many
AISEATGSYEQY
>TRBV20-1|few
SASRSVGGLNTEAF
>TRBV29-1|-
SATGTGERGGYT
>TRBV6-2/TRBV6-3|-
ASSYSRGDPGPGST
>TRBV19|-
ASSIRKTSYNSPLH
>TRBV29-1|-
SVLATGTETQY
>TRBV10-3|-
AIMGILTSDTQY
>TRBV15|many
ATQGTDEETQY
>TRBV29-1|-
SPRTVDTEAF
>TRBV5-1|few
ASAEGGQGGGKLF
>TRBV9|few
ASSPGKGITSNQPQH
>TRBV12-3/TRBV12-4|many
ASRRLGNQPQH
>TRBV7-9|once
ASSLGAQRSYEQY
>TRBV19|-
ASSTGVGYT
>TRBV5-1|few
ASSLGDSRGSALH
>TRBV7-2|-
ASSAQGRGETQY
>TRBV5-8|many
ASSLEAGQPSGPQH
>TRBV19|many
ASGTWTIYGYT
>TRBV7-2|many
ASSFFSSPLH
>TRBV15|-
ATTPDINTEAF
>TRBV4-1|many
ASSQPGQNYGYT
>TRBV20-1|few
SARDFGTSGQETQY
>TRBV4-2|-
ASSQEGDTGYEQY
>TRBV5-1|few
ASSPSGEGVYGYT
>TRBV20-1|-
SARDLYTGGTYEQY
>TRBV4-1|-
ASSQSGSGEQY
>TRBV5-5|-
ASSQGPGWTAGANVLT
>TRBV10-3|-
AISEGQHGYT
>TRBV7-9|many
ASTSGSGRWTGELF
>TRBV2|-
ASSDVGGLTDTQY
>TRBV4-2|many
ASSLRTQDEKLF
>TRBV7-9|many
ASSLGRQYLTTNTEAF
>TRBV6-5|few
ASSSPGTSLYEQY